The entry that follows covers one T cell receptor beta chain sequence. Its antigen is not yet known. No much larger clone exists at a distance of one base, and base qualities are not known. The data are from a study of T cells in Graves' hyperthyroidism and ophthalmopathy (dated by TCRdb to 2018 to 2020). The study in broad terms: Peripheral blood samples were taken at initial diagnosis, before any treatment was given. Once sampling was done, hyperthyroidism patients were given methimazole at a starting dose of 30 mg daily, whereas ophthalmopathy patients were given high-dose intravenous methylprednisolone. The 90 to 100 discovery patients were randomly split 7:3 into training and test sets. To identify TCR V-J signatures that set the groups apart, the researchers used a discovery cohort of roughly 100 patients, made up of approximately 43 with Graves' ophthalmopathy and 55 to 65 with stable Graves' hyperthyroidism. Whether ophthalmopathy could be predicted prospectively was tested in an independent validation cohort made up of roughly 20 hyperthyroidism patients plus 17 patients who later progressed to ophthalmopathy. TCR Vbeta CDR3 sequencing of 130 to 150 peripheral blood samples (approximately 44 ophthalmopathy, 75 hyperthyroidism and approximately 17 progressor patients) is reported in the paper. Thyroid tissue and blood T-cell repertoires from six Graves' hyperthyroidism patients were also compared in the study.

Summary of the overall study and its limitations: Most expanded thyroid clonotypes (frequency above 0.001) were also detected in blood, suggesting blood repertoires may reflect thyroid immune responses. A 13 V-J signature model separated ophthalmopathy from stable hyperthyroidism, with around 88% sensitivity and 81.08% specificity in cross-validation and 80%/75% in testing. In validation, the model predicted progression to ophthalmopathy a median of approximately 6.6 months before onset, with 65% to 71% sensitivity and almost 75% specificity. Sample size was not statistically predetermined, and blinding of investigators to group allocation was not performed.

Per the germline V gene (reference sequence), DFQATT is the CDR1 and SNEGSKA is the CDR2. Including cysteine and phenylalanine, the CDR3 has 16 amino acids. Kept here is only the CDR3 DNA, which spans 48 bases and is read in frame from base 1. Here V drops 1 base and J drops 0 bases, and the junction holds 7 bases not matched to any gene. The TCR beta CDR3 regions were amplified from RNA transcripts. For the first round of RT-PCR on the TCR CDR3, the HTBI primer set was used together with the Qiagen OneStep RT-PCR kit. Libraries were constructed in a second round of multiplex PCR, after which size selection and purification were carried out. Libraries were sequenced paired-end with 100 bp reads on an Illumina HiSeq2000. For the original study's pipeline: SOAPnuke was used to process the raw data, with reads discarded if the reads contained adapters or uncalled bases, had a mean Phred below 15, or lacked an exact constant-primer or identifier match. COPE v1.2.5 was used to merge the high-quality paired reads, and each unique nucleotide sequence was defined as a clonotype. Clonotypes were aligned to IMGT TRBV, TRBD and TRBJ reference segments using MiTCR v1.1. The analysis was restricted to V-J combinations with a frequency above 0.0001, which together covered around 99% of the repertoires. The TCS score was defined as the ratio of F50 (clonal expansion) to E x V (chaos), calculated using BLOSUM62-based TCRdist between CDR3 peptides within each V-J. Welch's t-statistics and random forest reduced 450 to 600 V-J features to about 13, which were used in a naive Bayes classifier (R e1071). The public sequencing data were trimmed at Q25 with fastp and processed into clonotypes with MiXCR by TCRdb, which kept only in-frame beta chains. One record per CDR3 amino acid sequence lists the most common genes and DNA. TCRdb, not the authors, supplied the V and J calls. The sample records hundreds of thousands of distinct CDR3 sequences, about 16% of which are singletons. Jointly, the top ten make up roughly 3.4% of the sample.

Ophthalmopathy patients had moderately to severely active disease, Clinical Activity Score of at least 3, NOSPECS grade of at least 4, and duration under 3 months. The study excluded patients with uncontrolled infections, other autoimmune diseases, pregnancy or lactation. Diagnoses were established on the basis of clinical symptoms, serum thyroxine and TRAb, thyroid ultrasound, and orbital computed tomography. PBMCs were isolated from 7.5 to 10 ml of fresh peripheral blood by Ficoll-Paque density gradient centrifugation. Total RNA was extracted using Trizol reagent, and RNA quality was assessed on an Agilent 2100 Bioanalyzer.

This TCR derives from a woman between 35 and 50 years old with Graves' ophthalmopathy. The sequence links TRBV20-1 to TRBJ1-1; a stretch of 8 junction bases matches TRBD1. The material sequenced was blood. The CDR3 reads CSARADRGNMNTEAFF. The DNA reads TGCAGTGCTAGAGCAGACAGGGGAAACATGAACACTGAAGCTTTCTTT.